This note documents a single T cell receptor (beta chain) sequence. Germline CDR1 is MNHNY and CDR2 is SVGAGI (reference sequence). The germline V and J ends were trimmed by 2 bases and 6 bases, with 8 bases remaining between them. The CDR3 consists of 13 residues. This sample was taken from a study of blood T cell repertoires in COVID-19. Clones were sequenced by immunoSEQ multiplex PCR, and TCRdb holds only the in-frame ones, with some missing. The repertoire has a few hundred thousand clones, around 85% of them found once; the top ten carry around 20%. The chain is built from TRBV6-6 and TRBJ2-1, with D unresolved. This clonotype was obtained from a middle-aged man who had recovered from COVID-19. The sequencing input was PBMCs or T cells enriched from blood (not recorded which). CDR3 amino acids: CASSYSPGNEQFF. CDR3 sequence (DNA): TGTGCCAGCAGTTACAGTCCAGGCAATGAGCAGTTCTTC.